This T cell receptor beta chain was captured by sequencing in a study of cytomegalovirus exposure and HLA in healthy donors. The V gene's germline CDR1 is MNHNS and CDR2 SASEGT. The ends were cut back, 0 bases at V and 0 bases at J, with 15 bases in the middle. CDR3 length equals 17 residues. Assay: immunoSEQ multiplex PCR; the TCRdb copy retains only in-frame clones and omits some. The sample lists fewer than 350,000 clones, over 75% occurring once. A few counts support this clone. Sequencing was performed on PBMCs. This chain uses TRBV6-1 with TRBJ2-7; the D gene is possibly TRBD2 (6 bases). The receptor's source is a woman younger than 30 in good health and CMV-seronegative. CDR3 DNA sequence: TGTGCCAGCAGTGAAGCGGGGGTAGTAGCGGTCTCCTACGAGCAGTACTTC. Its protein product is CASSEAGVVAVSYEQYF.